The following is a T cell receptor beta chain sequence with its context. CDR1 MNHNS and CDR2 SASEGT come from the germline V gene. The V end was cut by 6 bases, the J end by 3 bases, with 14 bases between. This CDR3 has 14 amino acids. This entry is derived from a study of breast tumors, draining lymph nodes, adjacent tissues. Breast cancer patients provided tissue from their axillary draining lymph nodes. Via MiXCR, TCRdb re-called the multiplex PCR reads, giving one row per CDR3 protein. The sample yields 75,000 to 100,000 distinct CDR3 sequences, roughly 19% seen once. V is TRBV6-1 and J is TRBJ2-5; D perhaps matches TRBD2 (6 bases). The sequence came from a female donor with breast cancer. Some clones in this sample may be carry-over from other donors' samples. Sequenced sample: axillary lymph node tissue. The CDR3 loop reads CASRLAVTKETQYF. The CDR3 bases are TGTGCCAGCAGGTTAGCGGTTACCAAAGAGACCCAGTACTTC.